Listed here are 6 T cell receptor beta chains from one sample, sequenced in a study of post-analysis software for immune sequencing data. Study-wide results and limits: The five TRBV segments detected at higher frequency in patients than in controls included TRBV5-6, TRBV5-1 and TRBV20-1.

Prepared libraries of TCR beta cDNA carried unique molecular identifiers. TCRdb used MiXCR to reprocess the PCR reads, holding one entry per CDR3 protein. This sample has fewer than 850,000 distinct CDR3 sequences, with 25% to 30% found just once. Their recognized antigens are unknown. The sequencing input was blood. The receptor set was obtained from a girl between 5 and 17 years old with multiple sclerosis.

This sequence joins TRBV18 and TRBJ2-3; 9 bases match TRBD2. J lost 4 bases, V lost 3 bases, and 8 bases had no gene match. The germline CDR1 and CDR2 sequences are KGHSH and LQKENI. The CDR3 is made up of 16 amino acids. The chain's CDR3 is CASSPLAGGVADTQYF. The CDR3 nucleotides read TGTGCCAGCTCACCTCTCGCGGGAGGGGTTGCAGATACGCAGTATTTT.

The rearrangement joins TRBV6-1 to TRBJ2-7; TRBD2 is a possible D gene (5 bases). V was clipped by 4 bases and J by 8 bases, with 9 bases between them. The CDR3 runs 11 residues. The germline gives CDR1 MNHNS, CDR2 SASEGT. This chain's CDR3 is CASSGLAQQYF. CDR3 sequence (DNA): TGTGCCAGCAGTGGGCTAGCTCAGCAGTACTTC.

This sequence joins TRBV18 and TRBJ2-1; weak D call: TRBD2 (6 bases). V lost 6 bases to trimming and J lost 7 bases, with 16 bases between them. Germline V gene sequence: CDR1 KGHSH, CDR2 LQKENI. The length of the CDR3 is 14 residues. This chain's CDR3 is CASSIGGAGNEQFF. Written as DNA, the CDR3 is TGTGCCAGCTCCATCGGCGGGGCAGGTAATGAGCAGTTCTTC. Drawing the rest from reference TRBV18 and TRBJ2-1, the complete variable domain is NAGVMQNPRHLVRRRGQEARLRCSPMKGHSHVYWYRQLPEEGLKFMVYLQKENIIDESGMPKERFSAEFPKEGPSILRIQQVVRGDSAAYFCASSIGGAGNEQFFGPGTRLTVL.

The chain employs TRBV7-2 and TRBJ2-5; D tentatively fits TRBD1 or TRBD2 (5 bases each). The CDR3 spans 13 residues. Trimming cost V 8 bases and J 7 bases, with 17 bases left between them. Germline CDR1 is SGHTA and CDR2 is FQGNSA. Here the CDR3 DNA reads TGTGCCAGCCGGTACAGTGGGACGGGGACCCAGTACTTC. Residues: CASRYSGTGTQYF.

This clonotype was detected only a few times. V usage is TRBV6-6 and J usage is TRBJ2-2; TRBD2 is a possible D gene (5 bases). CDR3 length equals 13 residues. The ends were cut back, 7 bases at V and 4 bases at J, with 10 bases in the middle. The germline CDR1 and CDR2 sequences are MNHNY and SVGAGI (reference sequence). In DNA, the CDR3 is TGTGCCAGCAACACTGGGAGCACCGGGGAGCTGTTTTTT. It translates to CASNTGSTGELFF.

V gene TRBV20-1 combines with J gene TRBJ2-1; D perhaps matches TRBD2 (7 bases). Germline values: CDR1 DFQATT, CDR2 SNEGSKA (reference sequence). CDR3 length equals 15 residues. Trimming took 0 bases from V and 4 from J, leaving 13 bases between them. CDR3 region: CSARDPGGSYNEQFF. DNA for the CDR3: TGCAGTGCTAGAGATCCGGGGGGCTCATACAATGAGCAGTTCTTC.